This T cell receptor beta chain was sequenced in a study of cytomegalovirus exposure and HLA in healthy donors. Study information: Sequencing of about 179 million T cells in an earlier analysis found roughly 120 million unique TCR beta sequences. Findings and limits, study-wide: Later analysis identified around 15,000 TCR beta sequences associated with HLA alleles, using a false discovery rate threshold of 0.05.

Germline V gene lookup returns CDR1 LNHDA and CDR2 SQIVND (reference sequence). Trimming stripped 3 bases from V and 0 bases from J, with 9 bases between. The CDR3 is made up of 14 amino acids. Vbeta (60) and Jbeta (13) primers were used in the PCR. The data were produced by immunoSEQ multiplex PCR, yet TCRdb's version contains in-frame clones alone and is incomplete. The table includes 250,000 or so clones, 80% to 95% detected once. This clone was observed once. Its cognate antigen is unknown. V usage is TRBV19 and J usage is TRBJ2-7; D not resolved. Material: PBMCs. The receptor was isolated from a girl aged 2 to 9 in good health and CMV-seronegative. The CDR3: CASSMAWASYEQYF. As DNA, the CDR3 is TGTGCCAGTAGTATGGCGTGGGCCTCCTACGAGCAGTACTTC.